The 27 T cell receptor beta chains below all came from one sample that was sequenced in a study of blood T cell repertoires in COVID-19. Sequencing was performed with immunoSEQ multiplex PCR; in TCRdb, only in-frame clones are kept and a portion is missing. This table has hundreds of thousands of clones, 83% appearing once. The sequenced sample was PBMCs or T cells enriched from blood (not recorded which). These receptors all come from a woman aged 40-49 years who had been exposed to COVID-19.

The J gene is TRBJ1-1, the V gene TRBV5-4; TRBD1 aligns across 7 bases. The V gene end was trimmed by 4 bases and the J gene end by 3 bases; junction bases not matched to a gene: 9. This CDR3 is built from 15 residues. From germline, CDR1 is SGHNT and CDR2 YYREEE (reference sequence). This CDR3 is CASSAKRQGDTEAFF. For the CDR3, the DNA is TGTGCCAGCAGCGCTAAGAGACAGGGCGACACTGAAGCTTTCTTT.

In this sample, this clone turned up once. In DNA, the CDR3 is TGCGCCAGCAGCCCCAGGGAGGGCCCGAACACCGGGGAGCTGTTTTTT. Residues: CASSPREGPNTGELFF. This chain joins TRBV4-1 and TRBJ2-2, with 7 bases aligning to TRBD2. V lost 4 bases, J lost 0 bases, and 5 bases stayed unmatched. The CDR3 runs to 16 residues. Per the germline V gene, CDR1 is MGHRA and CDR2 is YSYEKL.

J is TRBJ1-6 and V is TRBV5-5, with D possibly TRBD1 on 6 matching bases. Germline V gives CDR1 SGHKS, CDR2 YYEKEE (reference sequence). Trimming cost V 1 base and J 4 bases, with 12 bases left between them. CDR3 size: 16 residues. CDR3 DNA sequence: TGTGCCAGCAGCTTGCCCGGGACAAATTATAATTCACCCCTCCACTTT. Protein: CASSLPGTNYNSPLHF.

The rearrangement uses TRBV18 and TRBJ1-2; TRBD1 might be the D (5 bases). CDR3 length: 13 residues. CDR1 is KGHSH and CDR2 is LQKENI in the germline V gene. V lost 4 bases to trimming and J lost 2 bases, with 8 bases between them. The CDR3 is CASSLDTNYGYTF. The CDR3 nucleotides read TGTGCCAGCTCACTGGACACAAACTATGGCTACACCTTC.

This clone showed up just a few times. The gene calls are TRBV9 and TRBJ1-5, with no clear D. Trimming stripped 0 bases from V and 6 bases from J, with 13 bases between. The CDR3 runs 15 residues. CDR1 and CDR2 from the germline V gene are SGDLS and YYNGEE. The CDR3: CASSVAGLESQPQHF. The CDR3 coding sequence is TGTGCCAGCAGCGTAGCTGGACTGGAGAGTCAGCCCCAGCATTTT.

This rearrangement joins TRBV19 to TRBJ2-2; the D gene is possibly TRBD1 (7 bases). V lost 11 bases to trimming and J lost 5 bases, with 21 bases between them. The germline CDR1 and CDR2 sequences are LNHDA and SQIVND (reference sequence). The CDR3 totals 15 residues. CDR3 sequence reads: CAGRDIRQGTGELFF. The CDR3 DNA reads TGTGCCGGGCGGGATATCAGACAGGGAACCGGGGAGCTGTTTTTT.

This sequence joins TRBV19 and TRBJ2-1; TRBD1 might be the D (5 bases). Trimming removed 8 bases at V and 4 bases at J, with 9 bases between. In germline, CDR1 is LNHDA, CDR2 SQIVND (reference sequence). The length of the CDR3 is 12 residues. CDR3 coding DNA: TGTGCCAGTTCGGCAGGGTACAATGAGCAGTTCTTC. Amino acid sequence: CASSAGYNEQFF.

This clone was found once. The V call is TRBV19, the J call TRBJ1-1; tentative D call: TRBD1 (5 bases). In germline, CDR1 is LNHDA, CDR2 SQIVND (reference sequence). The CDR3 contains 14 residues. V was clipped by 3 bases and J by 0 bases, with 8 bases between them. The CDR3: CASSMAGMNTEAFF. The CDR3 nucleotides are TGTGCCAGTAGTATGGCAGGGATGAACACTGAAGCTTTCTTT.

The J gene is TRBJ1-3, the V gene TRBV9; D not certain. The CDR3 has 16 residues. The ends were cut back, 3 bases at V and 0 bases at J, with 13 bases in the middle. Looked up from germline, CDR1 is SGDLS and CDR2 is YYNGEE. CDR3 bases: TGTGCCAGCAGCGCCGACACGGTGATCTCTGGAAACACCATATATTTT. Residues: CASSADTVISGNTIYF.

The genes are TRBV6-5 and TRBJ2-7, with TRBD1 identical over 8 bases. The length of the CDR3 is 14 residues. J was trimmed by 2 bases and V by 10 bases; bases with no gene match: 10. Germline V gene sequence: CDR1 MNHEY, CDR2 SVGAGI. DNA for the CDR3: TGTGCCACCGGTAGGACAGGGTACACCTACGAGCAGTACTTC. Translating it yields CATGRTGYTYEQYF.

This chain joins TRBV2 and TRBJ1-1; D is uncertain. Trimming took off 5 bases at V and 4 bases at J, with 8 bases between the two ends. Germline CDR1 and CDR2: SNHLY and FYNNEI. This CDR3 has 12 amino acids. In DNA, the CDR3 is TGTGCCAGCAGTACCGGGAGCACTGAAGCTTTCTTT. Protein product: CASSTGSTEAFF. The whole variable domain, filled in from reference TRBV2 and TRBJ1-1, reads EPEVTQTPSHQVTQMGQEVILRCVPISNHLYFYWYRQILGQKVEFLVSFYNNEISEKSEIFDDQFSVERPDGSNFTLKIRSTKLEDSAMYFCASSTGSTEAFFGQGTRLTVV.

The chain joins TRBV27 to TRBJ1-5; D remains unclear. Germline V CDR1 and CDR2: MNHEY, SMNVEV (reference sequence). V was pared by 4 bases and J by 4 bases, with 5 bases between. The CDR3 has 12 residues. This chain's CDR3 is CASSSPNQPQHF. Written as DNA, the CDR3 is TGTGCCAGCAGTTCCCCTAATCAGCCCCAGCATTTT.

This rearrangement joins TRBV27 to TRBJ2-1, with D perhaps TRBD1 (5 bases). CDR1 and CDR2 from the germline V gene are MNHEY and SMNVEV (reference sequence). Between the trimmed V and J ends, which lost 3 bases and 6 bases, there was a span of 15 bases. The CDR3 is 15 amino acids. This chain's CDR3 is CASSFGQGFPNEQFF. The CDR3 bases are TGTGCCAGCAGTTTTGGCCAGGGTTTCCCCAATGAGCAGTTCTTC.

CDR3 DNA: TGTGCCAGCAGTGGCCATGCAGGGGGAAATGCCAAAAACATTCAGTACTTC. Its translation is CASSGHAGGNAKNIQYF. This sequence joins TRBV25-1 and TRBJ2-4; 7 bases map to TRBD1. The J segment lost 1 base and the V segment lost 4 bases, leaving 10 bases of the junction unmatched. The CDR3 totals 17 residues. CDR1 MGHDK and CDR2 SYGVNS come from the germline V gene.

This clone was recorded only once. This chain links TRBV6-5 with TRBJ2-3; 10 nucleotides match TRBD2. The J segment lost 7 bases and the V segment lost 3 bases, leaving 10 bases of the junction unmatched. The CDR3 contains 16 residues. Per germline, CDR1 MNHEY and CDR2 SVGAGI. Here the CDR3 reads CASSYQRGGYTNTQYF. CDR3 nucleotides: TGTGCCAGCAGTTATCAGCGGGGGGGTTACACCAATACGCAGTATTTT.

The chain is built from TRBV6-5 and TRBJ1-2; D uncertain. The V gene lost 6 bases and the J gene lost 2 bases, with 16 bases spanning the gap. Germline V gene data show CDR1 as MNHEY and CDR2 as SVGAGI. The CDR3 consists of 15 residues. In DNA form, the CDR3 reads TGTGCCAGCAGCCCCCCCGGTTATCAAAACTATGGCTACACCTTC. As protein: CASSPPGYQNYGYTF.

This clone was observed a single time. The chain couples TRBV6-5 to TRBJ1-1, with a possible D match to TRBD1 (6 bases). This CDR3 has 14 residues. Germline V gene sequence: CDR1 MNHEY, CDR2 SVGAGI. Deletions cut 2 bases from V and 14 bases from J, with 21 bases between. The chain's CDR3 is CASSYAAGVVSEFF. The DNA of the CDR3 is TGTGCCAGCAGTTACGCGGCAGGGGTTGTATCTGAGTTCTTT.

The J gene is TRBJ1-4, the V gene TRBV4-1; 7 nucleotides agree with TRBD1. CDR1 and CDR2 (germline): MGHRA, YSYEKL. Germline trimming cut 6 bases from V and 2 bases from J; bases unmatched to any gene: 3. This CDR3 is 14 amino acids long. As DNA, the CDR3 is TGCGCCAGCAGAGGGGGCACGACTAATGAAAAACTGTTTTTT. It specifies CASRGGTTNEKLFF.

CDR3 coding DNA: TGTGCCAGCAGCCCGGGACAAACTACGGAAGCTTTCTTT. Its protein is CASSPGQTTEAFF. The V and J genes are TRBV13 and TRBJ1-1, with D possibly TRBD1 on 6 matching bases. The CDR3 consists of 13 residues. Looked up from germline, CDR1 is PRHDT and CDR2 is FYEKMQ (reference sequence). Trimming pared 5 bases from V and 8 bases from J, leaving 15 bases between.

V and J are TRBV30 and TRBJ1-4; tentative D call: TRBD1 (6 bases). The V and J ends lost 0 bases and 8 bases respectively, with 13 bases between them. The CDR3 is made up of 14 amino acids. The germline V gene has CDR1 GTSNPN and CDR2 SVGIG (reference sequence). CDR3 residues: CAWSVGGPGEKLFF. As DNA, the CDR3 is TGTGCCTGGAGTGTCGGGGGGCCCGGGGAAAAACTGTTTTTT.

The chain employs TRBV6-2 or TRBV6-3 and TRBJ2-3, with TRBD2 as a possible D gene (5 bases). Trimming shortened V by 5 bases and J by 1 base, and 13 bases separated the two germline ends. From germline, CDR1 is MNHEY and CDR2 SVGEGT. The CDR3 covers 15 residues. CDR3 loop: CASSPLSAGTDTQYF. The DNA of the CDR3 is TGTGCCAGCAGTCCCCTGTCAGCGGGCACAGATACGCAGTATTTT.

The J gene is TRBJ1-6, the V gene TRBV28; 8 nucleotides match TRBD1. Germline V gene sequence: CDR1 MDHEN, CDR2 SYDVKM. This CDR3 has 14 amino acids. The junction had 6 bases not matched to a gene; V was cut back by 6 bases and J by 8 bases. The CDR3 DNA reads as TGTGCCAGCAGACTCGACAGGGGTGATTCACCCCTCCACTTT. Translating gives CASRLDRGDSPLHF.

The chain combines TRBV7-3 with TRBJ1-6, with 9 nucleotides matching TRBD1. This CDR3 has 14 residues. Per the germline V gene, CDR1 is SGHTA and CDR2 is FQGTGA. Trimming cost V 6 bases and J 10 bases; bases outside gene matches: 7. The CDR3 DNA is TGTGCCAGCAGAGACACGACAGGGGGGTCACCCCTCCACTTT. This encodes CASRDTTGGSPLHF.

The genes are TRBV6-5 and TRBJ2-7, with 7 bases aligning to TRBD2. V lost 10 bases and J lost 5; bases outside the gene matches: 11. Per germline, CDR1 MNHEY and CDR2 SVGAGI. The CDR3 length is 13 residues. Here the CDR3 DNA reads TGTGCCACCAGAAGGGGAGGGGCCGACGAGCAGTACTTC. Amino acid sequence: CATRRGGADEQYF.

This clone was observed a handful of times. The chain links TRBV7-8 to TRBJ1-2; a weak D match, TRBD1 (5 bases). Trimming took 1 base from V and 2 from J, leaving 8 bases between them. Per germline, CDR1 SGHVS and CDR2 FQNEAQ. The CDR3 extends over 14 amino acids. In DNA, the CDR3 is TGTGCCAGCAGCTTAGGACAGATGAACTATGGCTACACCTTC. Amino acid sequence: CASSLGQMNYGYTF.

The chain has TRBV7-2 and TRBJ1-5, with D tentatively TRBD1 (6 bases). The CDR3 has 15 amino acids. The germline CDR1 and CDR2 sequences are SGHTA and FQGNSA. V was shortened by 5 bases and J by 6 bases, with 17 bases between the two germline ends. The CDR3 region is CASSPPGGASQPQHF. CDR3 in DNA: TGTGCCAGCAGCCCCCCCGGGGGGGCAAGTCAGCCCCAGCATTTT.

This clone was counted once. This chain joins TRBV7-9 and TRBJ2-2; 7 nucleotides line up with TRBD1. CDR3 length equals 13 residues. Losses at the gene ends were 6 bases for V and 6 bases for J; bases not matched to a gene: 4. Per the germline V gene, CDR1 is SEHNR and CDR2 is FQNEAQ (reference sequence). The CDR3 here is CASRPTGAGELFF. As DNA, the CDR3 is TGTGCCAGCAGGCCTACAGGGGCCGGGGAGCTGTTTTTT.